The 8 T cell receptor beta chains below were found in one sample sequenced in a study of cytomegalovirus exposure and HLA in healthy donors. Both 60 Vbeta primers and 13 Jbeta primers went into the PCR. Sequenced by immunoSEQ multiplex PCR; TCRdb stores in-frame clones only, minus some. The repertoire holds roughly 89,000 clones, with roughly 80% as singletons. Material: PBMCs. Every receptor here comes from a man aged 25-45 years in good health and CMV-seropositive.

Regarding this clone: One end of the junction is discordant with germline, which a read error may explain. V gene TRBV4-3 combines with J gene TRBJ1-2; a weak D match, TRBD1 (6 bases). The CDR3 loop spans 16 amino acids. The germline V gene encodes CDR1 LGHNA and CDR2 YSLEER. CDR3 DNA sequence: TGCGCCAGCAGCCTAAACGCCCGACAGGTGTCTGCTGGCTACATCTTC. Its translation: CASSLNARQVSAGYIF.

V and J are TRBV18 and TRBJ2-5; D is possibly TRBD1 (5 bases). V was trimmed by 1 base and J by 3 bases, leaving 6 bases between them. The CDR3 is made up of 13 amino acids. Germline V gives CDR1 KGHSH, CDR2 LQKENI. CDR3 sequence: CASSPQQEETQYF. Here the CDR3 DNA reads TGTGCCAGCTCACCACAACAGGAAGAGACCCAGTACTTC.

This chain connects TRBV5-3 to TRBJ2-1; D is unclear. TRBV5-3 counts as an open reading frame of uncertain function. Trimming pared 3 bases from V and 6 bases from J, leaving 10 bases between. The CDR3 totals 13 residues. The CDR3 is CARSSHMCNEQFF. In DNA form, the CDR3 reads TGTGCCAGAAGCTCTCACATGTGCAATGAGCAGTTCTTC.

V is TRBV30 and J is TRBJ2-1; the D gene is possibly TRBD1 (5 bases). Germline values: CDR1 GTSNPN, CDR2 SVGIG (reference sequence). The CDR3 consists of 12 residues. Trimming removed 1 base from V and 8 bases from J, with 9 bases in between. The CDR3 region is CAWSGTLDEQFF. CDR3 coding DNA: TGTGCCTGGAGTGGGACATTAGATGAGCAGTTCTTC.

The CDR3 DNA follows: TGTGCCAGCAGCTTAGTGGGACTAGCGACTGGTGATACGCAGTATTTT. Its translation is CASSLVGLATGDTQYF. The chain combines TRBV11-2 with TRBJ2-3; TRBD2 matches 10 bases. Germline CDR1 and CDR2: SGHAT and FQNNGV. This CDR3 region has 16 residues. V dropped 1 base and J dropped 6; count of bases not matched to a gene: 7.

The chain carries TRBV11-2 and TRBJ2-6; 7 bases line up with TRBD1. This CDR3 has 18 residues. With V trimmed by 5 bases and J by 0 bases, 10 bases remained unmatched. Germline assignment: CDR1 SGHAT and CDR2 FQNNGV. CDR3 coding DNA: TGTGCCAGCAGCCGGACCGGGACAGAGAGCTCTGGGGCCAACGTCCTGACTTTC. Protein sequence: CASSRTGTESSGANVLTF.

The V call is TRBV19, the J call TRBJ2-7; 11 positions agree with TRBD1. Germline values: CDR1 LNHDA, CDR2 SQIVND (reference sequence). V dropped 4 bases and J dropped 5; count of bases not matched to a gene: 4. CDR3 size: 14 residues. The CDR3 sequence: CASSSRDRGNEQYF. As DNA, the CDR3 is TGTGCCAGTAGTAGCCGGGACAGGGGGAACGAGCAGTACTTC.

The rearrangement uses TRBV21-1 and TRBJ1-2; TRBD1 is the table's D call, not checked against the DNA. TRBV21-1 is a pseudogene segment. CDR3 length equals 13 residues. Written as DNA, the CDR3 is TGTGCCAGCAGTTACGCGACAGGGGCTGGCTACACCTTC. It yields the protein CASSYATGAGYTF.